Below are 8 T cell receptor beta chains sequenced from a single sample in a study of T cells in Graves' hyperthyroidism and ophthalmopathy (dated by TCRdb to the late 2010s). The library was built by means of multiplex PCR. For sequencing, an Illumina HiSeq 2000 was employed. The TCR beta CDR3 regions were amplified from the RNA transcripts. The TCR CDR3 was subjected to a first round of RT-PCR using the HTBI primer set and the Qiagen OneStep RT-PCR kit. Through fastp at Q25 and MiXCR, TCRdb rebuilt clones from the public reads, retaining in-frame beta chains. Each entry merges the rows of one CDR3 protein and shows their most common DNA and genes. This sample comprises approximately 330,000 distinct CDR3 sequences, around a sixth of them detected only once. In total, the top ten clones hold under 55% of the sample. The sample comprised blood. Receptor source: a woman in her forties or fifties with Graves' hyperthyroidism.

The V and J genes are TRBV4-2 and TRBJ1-1, with D maybe TRBD1 (6 bases). This CDR3 has 14 residues. Trimming left V 3 bases short and J 1 base short, with 9 bases between. Germline V lookup: CDR1 LGHNA, CDR2 YNFKEQ. The CDR3 loop reads CASSHEGGNTEAFF. The CDR3 nucleotides read TGTGCCAGCAGCCACGAGGGGGGGAACACTGAAGCTTTCTTT.

The sample holds many counts of this clonotype. V gene TRBV28 combines with J gene TRBJ2-7; maybe TRBD1 (6 bases). Per germline, CDR1 MDHEN and CDR2 SYDVKM. V shed 4 bases and J shed 3 bases, with 13 bases lying between them. The CDR3 consists of 14 residues. The CDR3 loop reads CASSSPGVDYEQYV. The DNA of the CDR3 is TGTGCCAGCAGTTCTCCAGGGGTGGACTACGAGCAGTACGTC.

V usage is TRBV20-1 and J usage is TRBJ2-7, with 10 bases lining up with TRBD2. The J segment lost 6 bases and the V segment lost 5 bases, leaving 10 bases of the junction unmatched. This CDR3 contains 14 residues. Germline loops: CDR1 DFQATT, CDR2 SNEGSKA (reference sequence). The chain's CDR3 is CSAPSGRALSEQYF. Written as DNA, the CDR3 is TGCAGTGCTCCCAGCGGGAGGGCCCTCTCCGAGCAGTACTTC.

This clonotype was counted at least ten times. This rearrangement joins TRBV3-1 to TRBJ2-7, with D perhaps assigned TRBD1 or TRBD2 (5 bases each). Trimming stripped 3 bases from V and 5 bases from J, with 11 bases between. The CDR3 extends over 13 amino acids. Germline lookup yields CDR1 LGHDT and CDR2 YNNKEL (reference sequence). CDR3 loop: CASSHSGPDEQYF. The CDR3 DNA follows: TGTGCCAGCAGCCACTCGGGGCCAGACGAGCAGTACTTC.

V and J are TRBV5-1 and TRBJ2-3; maybe TRBD1 (6 bases). The CDR3 extends over 14 amino acids. Germline CDR1 and CDR2: SGHRS and YFSETQ. V was cut by 4 bases and J by 2 bases, with 11 bases left in between. Here the CDR3 reads CASSPGTNTDTQYF. The CDR3 bases are TGCGCCAGCAGCCCCGGGACAAACACAGATACGCAGTATTTT.

This clonotype was observed a single time. It may be a read error: a sequence one base away is much more abundant. The chain links TRBV12-3 or TRBV12-4 to TRBJ2-7; TRBD2 matches 9 bases. The CDR3 totals 15 residues. V trimming: 1 base; J trimming: 2 bases; junction bases outside the gene matches: 3. DNA of the CDR3: TGTGCCAGCAGTTTAGTAGCGGGGGTTACCTACGAGCAGTACTTC. This codes for CASSLVAGVTYEQYF.

The CDR3 region has the DNA TGTGCCAGCTCACCAAACCCACCCAATGGGGGGCCGGATGAGCAGTTCTTC. Residues: CASSPNPPNGGPDEQFF. The rearrangement links TRBV18 to TRBJ2-1, with D possibly being TRBD1 or TRBD2 (6 bases each). The V end lost 2 bases, the J end lost 8 bases, and 22 bases lay between the germline ends. In germline, CDR1 is KGHSH, CDR2 LQKENI. The CDR3 contains 17 residues. The full variable domain, with the rest looked up from reference TRBV18 and TRBJ2-1, is NAGVMQNPRHLVRRRGQEARLRCSPMKGHSHVYWYRQLPEEGLKFMVYLQKENIIDESGMPKERFSAEFPKEGPSILRIQQVVRGDSAAYFCASSPNPPNGGPDEQFFGPGTRLTVL.

In this sample, this clonotype turned up a few times. The chain couples TRBV19 to TRBJ2-5; 8 bases are a match to TRBD1. Germline assignment: CDR1 LNHDA and CDR2 SQIVND (reference sequence). After removal of 2 bases from V and 4 bases from J, the junction contained 6 bases not matched to a gene. CDR3 size: 15 residues. This CDR3 is CASSITTGAGETQYF. The DNA of the CDR3 is TGTGCCAGTAGTATAACGACAGGGGCTGGAGAGACCCAGTACTTC.